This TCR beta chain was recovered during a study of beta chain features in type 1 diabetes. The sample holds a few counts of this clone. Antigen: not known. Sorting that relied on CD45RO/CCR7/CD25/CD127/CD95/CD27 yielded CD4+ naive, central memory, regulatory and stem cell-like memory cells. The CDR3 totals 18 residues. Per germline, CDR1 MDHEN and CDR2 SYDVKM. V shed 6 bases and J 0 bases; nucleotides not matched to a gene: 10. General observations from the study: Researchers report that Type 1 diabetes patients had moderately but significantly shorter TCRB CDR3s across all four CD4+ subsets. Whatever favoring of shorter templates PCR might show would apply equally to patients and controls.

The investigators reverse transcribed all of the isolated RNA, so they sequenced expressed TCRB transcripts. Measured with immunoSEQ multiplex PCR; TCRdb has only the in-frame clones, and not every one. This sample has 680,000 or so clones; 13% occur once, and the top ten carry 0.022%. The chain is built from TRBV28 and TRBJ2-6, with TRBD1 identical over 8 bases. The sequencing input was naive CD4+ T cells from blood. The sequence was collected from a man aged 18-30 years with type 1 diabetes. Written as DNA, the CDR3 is TGTGCCAGCAGGTTACAGGGGGTATCCTCCTCTGGGGCCAACGTCCTGACTTTC. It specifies CASRLQGVSSSGANVLTF.